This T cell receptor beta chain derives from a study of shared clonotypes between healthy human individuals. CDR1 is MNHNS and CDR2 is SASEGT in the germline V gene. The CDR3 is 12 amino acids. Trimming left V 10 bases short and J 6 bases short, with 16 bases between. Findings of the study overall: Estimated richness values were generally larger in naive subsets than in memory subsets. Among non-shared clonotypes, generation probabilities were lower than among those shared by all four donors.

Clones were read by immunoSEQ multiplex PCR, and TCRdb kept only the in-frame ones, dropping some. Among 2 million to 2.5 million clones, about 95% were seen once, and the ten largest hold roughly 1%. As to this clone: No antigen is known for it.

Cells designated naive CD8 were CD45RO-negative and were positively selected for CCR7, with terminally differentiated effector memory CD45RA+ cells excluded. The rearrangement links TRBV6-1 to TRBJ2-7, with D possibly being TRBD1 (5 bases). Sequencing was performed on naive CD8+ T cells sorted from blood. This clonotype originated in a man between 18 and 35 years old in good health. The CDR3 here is CATKGHSLEQYF. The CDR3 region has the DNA TGTGCCACAAAGGGGCATTCGCTCGAGCAGTACTTC.